The clone carrying this T cell receptor (beta chain) was picked up a small number of times. Its antigen remains unknown. The V end was cut by 5 bases, the J end by 3 bases, with 13 bases between. The CDR3 spans 14 residues. CDR1 and CDR2 from the germline V gene are SGHTA and FQGNSA. The data derive from a study of T cell responses to AZD1222 COVID-19 vaccine. Sequencing was performed with immunoSEQ multiplex PCR; in TCRdb, only in-frame clones are kept and a portion is missing. The sample consists of approximately 110,000 clones, roughly 90% of them appearing once. Overall study results and limits: A rise in Spike-specific TCR breadth and depth followed two AZD1222 doses.

The chain is built from TRBV7-2 and TRBJ1-1; D is possibly TRBD1 (6 bases). This sequence originates from an adult in good health. The sample in question was peripheral blood, obtained on day 0 of AZD1222 vaccination. The CDR3 is CASSRQGSDTEAFF. The CDR3 DNA reads TGTGCCAGCAGCCGCCAGGGGTCGGACACTGAAGCTTTCTTT.